The present T cell receptor beta chain was sequenced within a study of T cell responses to AZD1222 COVID-19 vaccine. Across the whole study: Second doses that came at about 4 or about 12 weeks were put together. Whole-study findings and limits: It was only 6 or 7 AZD1222 recipients who were seropositive at baseline. Most donors were white British, females outnumbered males, and clonal diversity was possibly underestimated. Sampling that yielded the repertoires occurred only after the peak T cell response.

This CDR3 comprises 15 residues. Using immunoSEQ multiplex PCR, the repertoire was profiled, and TCRdb retains in-frame clones only, with some absent. This sample carries 150,000 or so clones, approximately 94% of them seen once, and the ten largest clones take about 1.9%. A remark on this clone: Its antigen is undetermined.

The chain links TRBV21-1 to TRBJ2-6. TRBV21-1 is assigned pseudogene status. The source was peripheral blood, collected on day 0 of AZD1222 vaccination. This sequence originates from an adult in good health. As DNA, the CDR3 is TGTGCCAGCAGCAAAGCAGGGACGGGGGCCAACGTCCTGACTTTC. Protein sequence: CASSKAGTGANVLTF.